The rows below give T cell receptor beta chains drawn from one sample of a study of T-cell memory formation after mild COVID-19. Each CDR3 protein gets one entry after TCRdb re-called the 5' RACE reads with MiXCR. The repertoire consists of 150,000 to 200,000 distinct CDR3 sequences, with roughly 31% occurring once and the leading ten covering about 12%. Sequences were obtained from PBMCs or a T cell subset sorted from them (not recorded which). The receptor source for this set is an adult woman who had mild COVID-19 (a few samples of this study predate the infection). Cell type and time point are not known. Both conserved end residues are part of each CDR3. The order of the fields is clone size, D gene, J gene, V gene, CDR3 DNA, CDR3 protein. A D gene is named only where the DNA matches it firmly. A clone size is listed for some rows: how often the clone was seen (once, few, many), or a class if it is expanded.

few TRBD2 TRBJ2-1 TRBV25-1 TGTGCCAGCAGTGAGACTAGCGGGAGGGCCAGGGTTGAGCAGTTCTTC CASSETSGRARVEQFF
few TRBD1 TRBJ2-5 TRBV9 TGTGCCAGCAGCGTAGGGACAGGGGGCGTAGAGACCCAGTACTTC CASSVGTGGVETQYF
. TRBD2 TRBJ2-3 TRBV7-9 TGTGCCAGCAGCTTAGGATTGCGGGAGAGAACAGATACGCAGTATTTT CASSLGLRERTDTQYF
. . TRBJ2-7 TRBV7-9 TGTGCCAGCAGCTTCCCGGGCAACGGGGAGCCGGCGGGGAGCCACGAGCAGTACTTC CASSFPGNGEPAGSHEQYF
. . TRBJ1-5 TRBV28 TGTGCCAGCAGTGTTGACGGTTTTGGGCGCAATCAGCCCCAGCATTTT CASSVDGFGRNQPQHF
. TRBD1 TRBJ1-2 TRBV7-8 TGTGCCAGCAGGGGACTGGGACAGGGCTATGGCTACACCTTC CASRGLGQGYGYTF
. TRBD2 TRBJ2-5 TRBV12-3/TRBV12-4 TGTGCCAGCAGTTTCAAGCGGGGGGGTCAAGAGACCCAGTACTTC CASSFKRGGQETQYF
few . TRBJ1-1 TRBV7-9 TGTGCCAGCAGACCCAGGTCGGGCGACACTGAAGCTTTCTTT CASRPRSGDTEAFF
. TRBD1 TRBJ2-7 TRBV20-1 TGCAGTGCTCTGGGACAGGGCCTACCCTACGAGCAGTACTTC CSALGQGLPYEQYF
. . TRBJ2-7 TRBV6-2/TRBV6-3 TGTGCCAGCAGTTTCCAGACTAGCTACGAGCAGTACTTC CASSFQTSYEQYF
few . TRBJ2-2 TRBV5-1 TGCGCCAGCGGCCCCCCGGGGACCGGGGAGCTGTTTTTT CASGPPGTGELFF
. TRBD1 TRBJ2-3 TRBV19 TGTGCCAGTAGGAGCTACGGACAGGGGGCAGATACGCAGTATTTT CASRSYGQGADTQYF
. . TRBJ2-3 TRBV7-8 TGTGCCAGCAGCTTAGAGATTAGCGGCACAGATACGCAGTATTTT CASSLEISGTDTQYF
few . TRBJ2-5 TRBV7-9 TGTGCCAGCAGCCCGGACTCCCTACAAGAGACCCAGTACTTC CASSPDSLQETQYF
few TRBD1 TRBJ1-6 TRBV5-1 TGCGCCAGCAAGTCGGACAGGTTGGATAATTCACCCCTCCACTTT CASKSDRLDNSPLHF
. TRBD1 TRBJ2-3 TRBV5-1 TGCGCCAGCAGCGCCTACGGGACAGGGGTGGATACGCAGTATTTT CASSAYGTGVDTQYF
few . TRBJ1-2 TRBV18 TGTGCCAGCTCACCAGACAGCGTCCAGTATGGCTACACCTTC CASSPDSVQYGYTF
. . TRBJ2-1 TRBV19 TGTGCCAGTAGTAATAGCCCCCGGGGCGGCGAGCAGTTCTTC CASSNSPRGGEQFF
. . TRBJ1-3 TRBV6-5 TGTGCCAGCAGTTCGTACGGGACACCTGGAAACACCATATATTTT CASSSYGTPGNTIYF
. . TRBJ2-7 TRBV7-2 TGTGCCAGCAGTCGCCAGCCTTCACAGGGCTACGAGCAGTACTTC CASSRQPSQGYEQYF
. . TRBJ2-1 TRBV11-2 TGTGCCAGCAGCCCTCGGGGTCCCTACAATGAGCAGTTCTTC CASSPRGPYNEQFF
few TRBD1 TRBJ2-1 TRBV4-1 TGCGCCAGCAGCCGGGAGACAGGGTCTTCCTACAATGAGCAGTTCTTC CASSRETGSSYNEQFF
. . TRBJ2-5 TRBV11-1 TGTGCCAGCAGCTTAGCTGGGGGGTCGGAGACCCAGTACTTC CASSLAGGSETQYF
few TRBD1 TRBJ2-2 TRBV18 TGTGCCAGCTCACCTCGACAGGGGGTCACCGGGGAGCTGTTTTTT CASSPRQGVTGELFF
. TRBD1 TRBJ1-1 TRBV20-1 TGCAGTGCTCCGGGGGATGAGGGACAGGGGCTTTTCATGAACACTGAAGCTTTCTTT CSAPGDEGQGLFMNTEAFF
. TRBD2 TRBJ2-5 TRBV15 TGTGCCACCAGCAGGACACTAGCGGGAGGCGAGACCCAGTACTTC CATSRTLAGGETQYF
. TRBD1 TRBJ1-2 TRBV15 TGTGCCACCAGCAGAGAAGGGGGCGCGGACTATGGCTACACCTTC CATSREGGADYGYTF
few . TRBJ2-7 TRBV9 TGTGCCAGCGGCGGCTACCATTCCTACGAGCAGTACTTC CASGGYHSYEQYF
. . TRBJ1-6 TRBV5-1 TGCGCCAGCAGCTTGGGGGCAGGATCTGTTGGTTCACCCCTCCACTTT CASSLGAGSVGSPLHF
few . TRBJ1-3 TRBV7-9 TGTGCCAGCAGCTTATCGGACTTGGGTGTGGGCACCATATATTTT CASSLSDLGVGTIYF
few TRBD1 TRBJ2-7 TRBV5-1 TGCGCCAGCAGCACAACCGGGACAGGGGGGGACGAGCAGTACTTC CASSTTGTGGDEQYF
few . TRBJ2-7 TRBV2 TGTGCCAGCTCCCGACCAGGAGCCTACGAGCAGTACTTC CASSRPGAYEQYF
. TRBD2 TRBJ2-7 TRBV20-1 TGCAGTGCTAGAAGTGGCGGGGGAGCGCTCTCCTACGAGCAGTACTTC CSARSGGGALSYEQYF
. TRBD2 TRBJ2-7 TRBV24-1 TGTGCCACCAGTGACAAGACTAGCGGGAGGCATCTCGGCGAGCAGTACTTC CATSDKTSGRHLGEQYF
. . TRBJ2-5 TRBV20-1 TGCAGTGCTAGTAAGGCAGGGGGAGGTCAAGAGACCCAGTACTTC CSASKAGGGQETQYF
. . TRBJ1-5 TRBV12-3/TRBV12-4 TGTGCCAGCAGTTTTAACAGGGACGATCAGCCCCAGCATTTT CASSFNRDDQPQHF
. . TRBJ2-3 TRBV5-4 TGTGCCAGCAGCTTGCCGAGAAGCACAGATACGCAGTATTTT CASSLPRSTDTQYF
. . TRBJ2-3 TRBV7-6 TGTGCCAGCAGCCGCGGACGGTTAAGCACAGATACGCAGTATTTT CASSRGRLSTDTQYF
few . TRBJ2-3 TRBV5-1 TGCGCCAGCAGCTTGAGAATCCGGGATACGCAGTATTTT CASSLRIRDTQYF
. . TRBJ2-3 TRBV12-3/TRBV12-4 TGTGCCAGCAGACCCGAAGGGACTCTGAAGGGAGATACGCAGTATTTT CASRPEGTLKGDTQYF
few . TRBJ1-2 TRBV13 TGTGCCAGCAGCTTAAGTCTTCAGGGTTTCAGCTACACCTTC CASSLSLQGFSYTF
. TRBD1 TRBJ1-2 TRBV18 TGTGCCAGCTCACCCGCAAGGGACAGCGAGTATGGCTACACCTTC CASSPARDSEYGYTF
once . TRBJ1-1 TRBV7-9 TGTGCCAGCAGCCTCGACAGCATGAACACTGAAGCTTTCTTT CASSLDSMNTEAFF
few . TRBJ2-3 TRBV24-1 TGTGCCACCAGTGACGTCAGGGGCAAGTTCGACGTGGGTACGCAGTATTTT CATSDVRGKFDVGTQYF
few TRBD1 TRBJ2-3 TRBV24-1 TGTGCCACCAGTGACTCGGGACAGAGCACAGATACGCAGTATTTT CATSDSGQSTDTQYF
. TRBD2 TRBJ2-1 TRBV3-1 TGTGCCAGCAGCCAAGTTAAGACTAGCGGCCAAATGAATGAGCAGTTCTTC CASSQVKTSGQMNEQFF
. . TRBJ2-5 TRBV10-3 TGTGCCATCAGTGAGTCGTCAGGGCGAGAGACCCAGTACTTC CAISESSGRETQYF
few . TRBJ2-1 TRBV6-2/TRBV6-3 TGTGCCAGCAGTTACGGGCTAGTAGTCTTTGAGCAGTTCTTC CASSYGLVVFEQFF